Following are 6 T cell receptor beta chains from one sample sequenced in a study of blood T cells in healthy people across ages. Using a J-beta primer mix together with a sample-barcoded 5' primer, a second PCR was run for roughly 6 to 11 cycles. From the 5' RACE reads, TCRdb called clonotypes with MiXCR, one entry per CDR3 protein. The data hold just over 1 million distinct CDR3 sequences, with 45% observed a single time. Sequences were obtained from blood. All receptors come from a woman in her sixties in good health.

This chain links TRBV12-3 or TRBV12-4 with TRBJ2-5, with 9 bases lining up with TRBD2. The CDR3 consists of 17 residues. Unmatched junction bases numbered 12, after V lost 3 bases and J lost 4 bases. The CDR3 loop reads CASSLLAGEGSGETQYF. In DNA, the CDR3 is TGTGCCAGCAGTTTGTTAGCGGGAGAGGGATCGGGAGAGACCCAGTACTTC.

The chain couples TRBV9 to TRBJ2-1; 9 bases agree with TRBD2. The CDR3 covers 18 residues. Unmatched junction bases numbered 13, after V lost 0 bases and J lost 6 bases. From germline, CDR1 is SGDLS and CDR2 YYNGEE. The CDR3 nucleotides read TGTGCCAGCAGCGTAGGAGCGGGAGGCCTCTCGTCATTCAATGAGCAGTTCTTC. It encodes CASSVGAGGLSSFNEQFF.

This chain links TRBV15 with TRBJ2-1, with TRBD2 matching over 9 bases. Germline-derived CDR1 and CDR2 are LNHNV and YYDKDF (reference sequence). Trimming at V came to 1 base and at J to 4 bases, leaving 5 bases not matched to a gene. CDR3 length: 16 amino acids. The CDR3 protein is CATSRGVAGAYNEQFF. CDR3 DNA sequence: TGTGCCACCAGCAGAGGAGTAGCGGGAGCATACAATGAGCAGTTCTTC.

This clonotype was counted between two and nine times. This rearrangement joins TRBV18 to TRBJ2-7; D remains unclear. Per the germline V gene, CDR1 is KGHSH and CDR2 is LQKENI. V shed 0 bases and J shed 1 base, with 7 bases lying between them. The CDR3 has 14 residues. DNA of the CDR3: TGTGCCAGCTCACCACCCATCGATTCCTACGAGCAGTACTTC. As protein: CASSPPIDSYEQYF. Variable domain in full (rest from reference TRBV18 and TRBJ2-7): NAGVMQNPRHLVRRRGQEARLRCSPMKGHSHVYWYRQLPEEGLKFMVYLQKENIIDESGMPKERFSAEFPKEGPSILRIQQVVRGDSAAYFCASSPPIDSYEQYFGPGTRLTVT.

Concerning this clonotype itself: An end of the junction does not agree with germline; a read error may underlie this. The chain carries TRBV27 and TRBJ2-3; D not resolved. The CDR3 has 16 residues. CDR1 MNHEY and CDR2 SMNVEV come from the germline V gene (reference sequence). CDR3 sequence: CASSLAVAASTDTLYF. The CDR3 nucleotides read TGTGCCAGCAGTTTAGCGGTAGCCGCCAGCACAGATACGCTGTATTTT.

The DNA of the CDR3 is TGTGCCAGCGCCGGACTAGGCTCCTACGAGCAGTACTTC. Its protein is CASAGLGSYEQYF. This rearrangement joins TRBV2 to TRBJ2-7; 7 bases map to TRBD2. With V trimmed by 8 bases and J by 0 bases, 4 bases remained unmatched. Germline assignment: CDR1 SNHLY and CDR2 FYNNEI. There are 13 residues in the CDR3.